The 10 T cell receptor beta chains presented below share a single source sample, sequenced in a study of cytomegalovirus exposure and HLA in healthy donors. Clones were read by immunoSEQ multiplex PCR, and TCRdb kept only the in-frame ones, dropping some. This sample has approximately 97,000 clones, with roughly 95% found just once. Sequenced sample: PBMCs. The origin of the receptors is a woman between 18 and 29 years old in good health and CMV-seronegative.

The chain couples TRBV28 to TRBJ2-1; a possible D gene is TRBD2 (5 bases). Germline V gene lookup returns CDR1 MDHEN and CDR2 SYDVKM. Trimming cost V 8 bases and J 6 bases, with 17 bases left between them. The CDR3 loop spans 14 amino acids. CDR3 DNA sequence: TGTGCCAGCGGACGGTCAGCGGTCATCAATGAGCAGTTCTTC. Amino acid sequence: CASGRSAVINEQFF.

The V and J genes are TRBV4-1 and TRBJ1-1; 8 bases align to TRBD1. Germline CDR1 reads MGHRA; CDR2 reads YSYEKL. Trimming cost V 2 bases and J 7 bases; bases outside gene matches: 6. The CDR3 totals 14 residues. This CDR3 reads CASSQSPGGFEAFF. The CDR3 nucleotides are TGCGCCAGCAGCCAATCGCCAGGGGGCTTTGAAGCTTTCTTT.

The V gene is TRBV19, the J gene TRBJ1-1; 8 bases match TRBD1. The V gene's germline CDR1 is LNHDA and CDR2 SQIVND (reference sequence). The CDR3 runs 13 residues. The V segment lost 10 bases and the J segment 2 bases; nucleotides outside the gene matches: 6. The DNA for the CDR3 is TGTGCCACCGACAGGGGATTTAACACTGAAGCTTTCTTT. This codes for CATDRGFNTEAFF.

This clone was detected once. This rearrangement joins TRBV7-8 to TRBJ2-7, with no clear D. V was cut by 1 base and J by 3 bases, with 10 bases left in between. Per the germline V gene, CDR1 is SGHVS and CDR2 is FQNEAQ. This CDR3 region has 14 residues. Here the CDR3 DNA reads TGTGCCAGCAGCTTAGATGGTACAAGCTACGAGCAGTACTTC. The encoded protein is CASSLDGTSYEQYF.

V is TRBV4-3 and J is TRBJ1-3; D possibly corresponds to TRBD1 (5 bases). The V gene lost 3 bases and the J gene lost 0 bases, with 9 bases spanning the gap. The CDR3 totals 15 residues. CDR1 and CDR2 from the germline V gene are LGHNA and YSLEER. The CDR3 reads CASSQDTSSGNTIYF. CDR3 DNA: TGCGCCAGCAGCCAGGACACGAGCTCTGGAAACACCATATATTTT.

The chain is built from TRBV7-8 and TRBJ1-5; D gene uncertain. The ends were cut back, 5 bases at V and 7 bases at J, with 15 bases in the middle. The CDR3 consists of 14 residues. Germline V gene data show CDR1 as SGHVS and CDR2 as FQNEAQ. The CDR3 protein is CASSPKGGGQPQHF. CDR3 DNA sequence: TGTGCCAGCAGCCCCAAGGGAGGTGGGCAGCCCCAGCATTTT.

The chain carries TRBV11-3 and TRBJ1-3; 7 bases agree with TRBD1. Germline CDR1 and CDR2: SGHNT and YENEEA. This CDR3 has 16 amino acids. With V trimmed by 6 bases and J by 0 bases, 8 bases remained unmatched. CDR3 sequence (DNA): TGTGCCAGCAGGAGGGGACAGTCCGCCTCTGGAAACACCATATATTTT. Translating gives CASRRGQSASGNTIYF.

This rearrangement joins TRBV2 to TRBJ2-3; 10 positions agree with TRBD1. This CDR3 contains 15 residues. Unmatched junction bases numbered 6, after V lost 5 bases and J lost 4 bases. Germline V lookup: CDR1 SNHLY, CDR2 FYNNEI. The CDR3 coding sequence is TGTGCCAGCAGTCCCGGGACAGGGGATCCAGATACGCAGTATTTT. This codes for CASSPGTGDPDTQYF.

The table lists this clone with a count of one. The chain uses TRBV19 and TRBJ2-5; D not resolved. The CDR3 is made up of 13 amino acids. The V gene's germline CDR1 is LNHDA and CDR2 SQIVND (reference sequence). V shed 5 bases and J shed 4 bases, with 11 bases lying between them. CDR3 coding DNA: TGTGCCAGTAGTTTGAATTGGGCAGAGACCCAGTACTTC. It encodes CASSLNWAETQYF.

The CDR3 coding sequence is TGCGCCAGCAGCTTGAACACAGGGGGCAATGAAGCTTTCTTT. This sequence encodes CASSLNTGGNEAFF. The chain links TRBV5-1 to TRBJ1-1, with 9 bases lining up with TRBD1. After removal of 1 base from V and 7 bases from J, the junction contained 5 bases not matched to a gene. The germline V gene has CDR1 SGHRS and CDR2 YFSETQ. This CDR3 is 14 amino acids long.